This T cell receptor (beta chain) was recovered during a study of OX40 agonist ivuxolimab in advanced cancers. The CDR3 spans 16 residues. CDR1 and CDR2 (germline): SGHDN, FVKESK. V lost 1 base and J 0 bases, leaving 10 bases between the germline ends. TCRdb keeps only in-frame clones here, not all; method: immunoSEQ multiplex PCR. The sample contains approximately 76,000 clones, about 89% of which appear only once. The chain joins TRBV14 to TRBJ1-5, with D uncertain. This receptor was obtained from an adult with an advanced solid tumor such as melanoma, head and neck, liver or kidney cancer. Sequences were derived from CD4+ or CD8+ T cells sorted from blood, sampled in a trial of the OX40 agonist ivuxolimab. This chain's CDR3 is CASSQGAANSNQPQHF. The CDR3 DNA is TGTGCCAGCAGCCAAGGGGCAGCTAATAGCAATCAGCCCCAGCATTTT.